This T cell receptor beta chain was observed in a study of shared clonotypes between healthy human individuals. Partitioning of CD4+ cells yielded a CD45RA+ naive subset and a CD45RA-negative memory subset. Original methodology: As immunoSEQ supplied junction-only sequences (without quality scores), filtering differed. Sequencing was performed with immunoSEQ multiplex PCR; in TCRdb, only in-frame clones are kept and a portion is missing. The V and J calls and clone size are taken from that table; D and trimming were inferred from the DNA. This sample has some 2,500,000 clones; around 92% occur once, and the top ten carry around 0.35%. The CDR3 sequence is 16 residues long. Germline V gene lookup returns CDR1 MNHEY and CDR2 SVGAGI. After removal of 4 bases from V and 5 bases from J, the junction contained 7 bases not matched to a gene.

This chain links TRBV6-5 with TRBJ2-5, with 13 bases fitting TRBD2. Specimen: naive CD4+ T cells from PBMCs. Subset defined: CD45RA+ positively selected. This sequence was found in a man aged 18 to 29 in good health. Some clones in this sample may be carry-over from other donors' samples. The CDR3 is CASSSQLAGGPETQYF. DNA of the CDR3: TGTGCCAGCAGTTCCCAACTAGCGGGAGGGCCGGAGACCCAGTACTTC.